This T cell receptor (beta chain) was recorded in a study of Graves' ophthalmopathy and Graves' hyperthyroidism. Germline lookup yields CDR1 SNHLY and CDR2 FYNNEI. Trimming cost V 2 bases and J 11 bases; bases outside gene matches: 5. This CDR3 is 12 amino acids long. Amplifying from RNA transcripts, the study obtained TCR beta CDR3 regions. An opening RT-PCR round employed HTBI primers and preceded a second-round multiplex PCR. MiXCR, applied by TCRdb to the multiplex PCR reads, yields one record per CDR3 protein. The table has roughly 400,000 distinct CDR3 sequences, approximately 20% seen once. The receptor was isolated from a woman aged 18-29 years with Graves' ophthalmopathy. The specimen was peripheral blood. The chain combines TRBV2 with TRBJ1-1; 7 nucleotides line up with TRBD1. In DNA, the CDR3 is TGTGCCAGCAGTGAATCGACAGGGCGGGCTTTCTTT. Protein: CASSESTGRAFF.